The clone carrying this T cell receptor (beta chain) was observed at least ten times. Its antigen is unknown. This entry comes from a study of T cells in Graves' hyperthyroidism and ophthalmopathy. The study, taken as a whole, reports: Blood also carried most thyroid clonotypes expanded above 0.001. In validation, the model predicted ophthalmopathy. These predictions came a median approximately 5.9 months before onset.

Amplification of TCR beta CDR3 regions was performed using RNA transcripts as template. An initial round of RT-PCR targeting the TCR CDR3 relied on the HTBI primer set. TCRdb used MiXCR to reprocess the multiplex PCR reads, holding one entry per CDR3 protein. The sample lists roughly 350,000 distinct CDR3 sequences; approximately 14% were seen once. Lactation, pregnancy, other autoimmune disease or uncontrolled infection excluded patients. Trimming removed 7 bases at V and 3 bases at J, with 13 bases between. The germline V gene has CDR1 MDHEN and CDR2 SYDVKM. The CDR3 is 14 residues long. This chain joins TRBV28 and TRBJ1-5; perhaps TRBD1 as D (5 bases). Sequenced input: blood. This clonotype was sampled from a woman aged 40 to 55 with Graves' ophthalmopathy. The CDR3 is CASIRLGLNQPQHF. As DNA, the CDR3 is TGTGCCAGCATTCGGTTGGGACTCAATCAGCCCCAGCATTTT.